Below are 8 T cell receptor beta chains sequenced from a single sample in a study of cytomegalovirus exposure and HLA in healthy donors. This PCR relied on a set of 60 Vbeta primers and 13 Jbeta primers. Produced via immunoSEQ multiplex PCR; TCRdb's table is partial and in-frame only. This table has some 130,000 clones, around 80% appearing once. Sequenced material: PBMCs. The receptors were gathered from a man in his thirties or forties in good health and CMV-seronegative.

The V call is TRBV25-1, the J call TRBJ1-6; 7 bases are shared with TRBD1. V gave up 7 bases and J gave up 4 bases; unmatched junction bases: 4. The CDR3 covers 14 residues. Germline CDR1 reads MGHDK; CDR2 reads SYGVNS. The CDR3 DNA reads TGTGCCAGCATTAGACAGGGATATAATTCACCCCTCCACTTT. This sequence encodes CASIRQGYNSPLHF.

This chain joins TRBV25-1 and TRBJ2-1; perhaps TRBD2 as D (5 bases). V lost 8 bases and J lost 4, with 12 bases in between. CDR1 is MGHDK, CDR2 SYGVNS, per germline. The CDR3 is 13 residues long. In DNA form, the CDR3 reads TGTGCCAGCCAAGAGGACTTTTACAATGAGCAGTTCTTC. It translates to CASQEDFYNEQFF.

The J gene is TRBJ1-5, the V gene TRBV28, with D uncertain. Germline-derived CDR1 and CDR2 are MDHEN and SYDVKM. The CDR3 spans 14 residues. Trimming stripped 3 bases from V and 7 bases from J, with 13 bases between. The CDR3: CASSLAVGGQPQHF. The CDR3 DNA sequence: TGTGCCAGCAGTTTGGCGGTTGGAGGACAGCCCCAGCATTTT.

This clone turned up a few times. This chain joins TRBV6-1 and TRBJ1-4; no firm D call. The CDR3 runs to 14 residues. V lost 3 bases and J lost 8, with 13 bases in between. Germline CDR1 is MNHNS and CDR2 is SASEGT. This chain's CDR3 is CASSDRTLREKLFF. The CDR3 bases are TGTGCCAGCAGTGACAGGACTTTAAGGGAAAAACTGTTTTTT.

The chain employs TRBV11-3 and TRBJ2-7; the match to TRBD1 covers 7 bases. Germline CDR1 SGHNT, CDR2 YENEEA. V was clipped by 8 bases and J by 3 bases; unmatched bases: 7. The CDR3 spans 13 residues. The CDR3 DNA is TGTGCCAGCTCAGACAGGGAAAACTACGAGCAGTACTTC. This gives the protein CASSDRENYEQYF.

The chain recombines TRBV6-1 with TRBJ1-2; 7 bases align to TRBD1. Trimming at V came to 5 bases and at J to 2 bases, leaving 8 bases not matched to a gene. The CDR3 runs 15 residues. Germline assignment: CDR1 MNHNS and CDR2 SASEGT. DNA of the CDR3: TGTGCCAGCAGTAGCCGGGACAGAGCCAACTATGGCTACACCTTC. Protein sequence: CASSSRDRANYGYTF.

The chain employs TRBV6-5 and TRBJ1-5; D is ambiguous. This CDR3 contains 14 residues. The V gene's germline CDR1 is MNHEY and CDR2 SVGAGI. V lost 0 bases, J lost 5 bases, and 8 bases lay in between. The CDR3 loop is CASSYSREHQPQHF. CDR3 sequence (DNA): TGTGCCAGCAGTTACTCCCGAGAGCATCAGCCCCAGCATTTT.

This chain joins TRBV7-6 and TRBJ2-7; 8 nucleotides line up with TRBD2. The CDR3 spans 15 residues. V shed 5 bases, J shed 5 bases, and the junction held 11 bases outside the gene matches. Germline loops: CDR1 SGHVS, CDR2 FNYEAQ. DNA of the CDR3: TGTGCCAGCAGCCTCACACGGGGGGGGGCCCACGAGCAGTACTTC. Protein: CASSLTRGGAHEQYF.